This TCR beta chain was obtained from a study of shared clonotypes between healthy human individuals. Study-level background: CD8 memory received one plate per donor, CD8 naive two, CD4 memory three and CD4 naive three.

Germline lookup yields CDR1 MGHRA and CDR2 YSYEKL. This CDR3 is 18 amino acids long. V lost 1 base to trimming and J lost 3 bases; unmatched junction nucleotides: 11. Donors included only healthy HIV-negative adults lacking recent acute infections or vaccinations. The CD4+ fraction was divided into a CD45RA+ naive subset and a CD45RA-negative memory subset. Under the authors' procedure: Filtering differed for immunoSEQ, which gave only junction sequences without quality scores. Produced via immunoSEQ multiplex PCR; TCRdb's table is partial and in-frame only. V and J calls and clone size are those listed in that table; D and trimming were worked out from the DNA. The table lists fewer than 3 million clones, just under 95% of them singletons, with approximately 0.41% in the top ten.

This chain connects TRBV4-1 to TRBJ2-4, with TRBD1 matching over 8 bases. This clonotype was sampled from a man aged 18 to 29 in good health. Some clones in this sample may be carry-over from other donors' samples. The material sequenced was naive CD4+ T cells from PBMCs. Subset described: CD45RA+ positively selected. In DNA, the CDR3 is TGCGCCAGCAGCCAAGGGTGGGCAGGGGGCTCTGGCAAAAACATTCAGTACTTC. Its protein product is CASSQGWAGGSGKNIQYF.